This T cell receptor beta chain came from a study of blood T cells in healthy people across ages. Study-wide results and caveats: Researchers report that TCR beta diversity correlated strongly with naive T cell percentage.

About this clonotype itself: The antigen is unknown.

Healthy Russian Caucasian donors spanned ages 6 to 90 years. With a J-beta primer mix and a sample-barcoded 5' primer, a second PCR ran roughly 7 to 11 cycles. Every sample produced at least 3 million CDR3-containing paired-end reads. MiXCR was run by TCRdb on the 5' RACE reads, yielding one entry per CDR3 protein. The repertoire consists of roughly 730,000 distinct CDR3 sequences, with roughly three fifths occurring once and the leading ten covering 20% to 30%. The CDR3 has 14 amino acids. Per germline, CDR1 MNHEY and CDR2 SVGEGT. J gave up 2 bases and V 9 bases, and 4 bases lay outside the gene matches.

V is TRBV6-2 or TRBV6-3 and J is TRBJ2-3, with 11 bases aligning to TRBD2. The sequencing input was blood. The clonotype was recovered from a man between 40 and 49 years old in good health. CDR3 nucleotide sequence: TGTGCCAGTCGACTAGCGGGGTACACAGATACGCAGTATTTT. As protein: CASRLAGYTDTQYF.